The text below deals with one T cell receptor (beta chain). Its antigen is currently unknown. Read sequence stops 3 residues before the CDR3 end, and the germline J gene provides the missing end. The data were taken from a study of T cell clonality in common variable immunodeficiency. Overall study results and limits: Common variable immunodeficiency TCR beta sequences reportedly had fewer deletions and N-nucleotide insertions.

The CDR3 spans 14 residues. CDR1 and CDR2 (germline): SGHDT, YYEEEE. V was pared by 4 bases and J by 4 bases, with 4 bases of the junction left unmatched. Method: immunoSEQ multiplex PCR; TCRdb's copy keeps in-frame clones and lacks some. The profile covers some 14,000 clones, none occurring a single time. For at least one year, all CVID subjects received replacement immunoglobulin. Blood samples were heparinized, about 4.5 to 8 ml per donor. The specimen sequenced was peripheral blood mononuclear cells. This sequence joins TRBV5-6 and TRBJ1-2, with 10 bases that match TRBD1. This sequence originates from a human donor with common variable immunodeficiency. CDR3 loop: CASSLDRGAYGYTF. The part of the CDR3 DNA that was read is TGTGCCAGCAGCCTGGACAGGGGGGCCTATGGC.